This is a list of T cell receptor beta chains from one sample in a study of cytomegalovirus exposure and HLA in healthy donors. Sequencing used immunoSEQ multiplex PCR; TCRdb keeps in-frame clones, though not all of them. Of about 99,000 clones in the sample, around 82% were seen once. The sample was PBMCs. These receptors originate from a woman aged 40 to 55 in good health and CMV-seronegative. The CDR3 runs from the conserved cysteine through the conserved F or W. D genes are given only for firm matches. The listing skips clone size in some rows; elsewhere it reads once, few, many or a size class.

d_call j_call clone_size v_call cdr3_nt cdr3_aa
. TRBJ1-1 once TRBV5-1 TGCGCCAGCAGCTTCTCAGACATGAACACTGAAGCTTTCTTT CASSFSDMNTEAFF
TRBD1 TRBJ1-5 . TRBV27 TGTGCCACCCAAGGGATTGTAGGGACAGATCAGCCCCAGCATTTT CATQGIVGTDQPQHF
. TRBJ2-7 . TRBV19 TGTGCCAGTAGGGGTACAGGGACGTCCTACGAGCAGTACTTC CASRGTGTSYEQYF
. TRBJ2-3 . TRBV19 TGTGCCAGTACGCAGAATAGGGAGAGCACAGATACGCAGTATTTT CASTQNRESTDTQYF
TRBD2 TRBJ2-1 once TRBV30 TGTGCCTGGATGGCTAGCGGGTATTACAATGAGCAGTTCTTC CAWMASGYYNEQFF
. TRBJ1-1 . TRBV28 TGTGCCAGCACTCCCACAGGGAACACTGAAGCTTTCTTT CASTPTGNTEAFF
. TRBJ2-5 . TRBV18 TGTGCCAGCTCCGACAGTTTCCAAGAGACCCAGTACTTC CASSDSFQETQYF
TRBD2 TRBJ2-3 . TRBV28 TGTGCCAGCAGTTTGGGCGGGAGGGGAGATTTT CASSLGGRGDF
. TRBJ2-5 . TRBV25-1 TGTGCCAGCAGTGAATCCTTCGGGGGTTTGGAGACCCAGTACTTC CASSESFGGLETQYF
TRBD1 TRBJ2-3 . TRBV7-2 TGTGCCAGCAGCTTTGGGACAGGGCAGGTAGATACGCAGTATTTT CASSFGTGQVDTQYF
TRBD2 TRBJ2-7 . TRBV29-1 TGCAGCGTTGCGGGACTAGCGGGGAACTCCTACGAGCAGTACTTC CSVAGLAGNSYEQYF
. TRBJ2-5 . TRBV28 TGTGCCAGCAGTTTGGGCACTACGGGGGAAGAGACCCAGTACTTC CASSLGTTGEETQYF
TRBD2 TRBJ2-5 . TRBV4-2 TGTGCCAGCAGCCAAGAACCGAGCGGGAGTGGGGAGACCCAGTACTTC CASSQEPSGSGETQYF
. TRBJ1-1 few TRBV15 TGTGCCACCAGCAGGGGCCTGGGGGGTGGAACTGAAGCTTTCTTT CATSRGLGGGTEAFF
TRBD1 TRBJ1-4 . TRBV9 TGTGCCAGCAGCTTTGGACAGGCGCTTTTGAAAAATGAAAAACTGTTTTTT CASSFGQALLKNEKLFF
. TRBJ2-1 . TRBV5-1 TGCGCCAGCAGGGGGCGGTTTTACAATGAGCAGTTCTTC CASRGRFYNEQFF
. TRBJ2-7 . TRBV5-8 TGTGCCAGCGCCGCCCGGGGGTACAGGTACGAGCAGTACTTC CASAARGYRYEQYF
TRBD2 TRBJ2-7 . TRBV9 TGTGCCAGCAGCGCGGGGACTAGCGACTCCTACGAGCAGTACTTC CASSAGTSDSYEQYF
TRBD1 TRBJ2-7 . TRBV28 TGTGCCAGCAGTTGGCCGGGACAGGGTAGCTCCTACGAGCAGTACTTC CASSWPGQGSSYEQYF
TRBD1 TRBJ2-7 . TRBV19 TGTGCCAGTAGTATCGGGACAGGGTTATCGTACGAGCAGTACTTC CASSIGTGLSYEQYF
TRBD1 TRBJ2-4 . TRBV5-1 TGCGCCAGCAGCTTAACGACAGGGGACATTCAGTACTTC CASSLTTGDIQYF
. TRBJ2-2 . TRBV4-3 TGCGCCAGCAGCCGAGGAAGGCAGTTAGGTTCCTTCAGCACCGGGGAGCTGTTTTTT CASSRGRQLGSFSTGELFF
TRBD1 TRBJ2-7 . TRBV30 TGTGCCTGGAGCTGGACAGGGGGCTCCTACGAGCAGTACTTC CAWSWTGGSYEQYF
TRBD1 TRBJ1-4 few TRBV29-1 TGCAGCGTTGGGACAGGGGGAAAACTGTTTTTT CSVGTGGKLFF
TRBD2 TRBJ2-3 . TRBV5-1 TGCGCCAGCAGCTTGTTTCCTAGCGGGAGGGGCACAGATACGCAGTATTTT CASSLFPSGRGTDTQYF